This paragraph covers one T cell receptor beta chain sequence. Survey-level immunoSEQ v3.0 assays were run. Assay: immunoSEQ multiplex PCR; the TCRdb copy retains only in-frame clones and omits some. Here the sample spans some 28,000 clones, under 85% being singletons. The sample is drawn from a study of long-term antiretroviral therapy in people with HIV. The CDR3 has 15 amino acids. Germline V gene sequence: CDR1 LGHNA, CDR2 YNFKEQ. J gave up 4 bases and V 0 bases, and 4 bases lay outside the gene matches. J is TRBJ2-7 and V is TRBV4-2, with TRBD1 identical over 9 bases. The source material was unsorted PBMCs, sampled 3 years after starting antiretroviral therapy. This clonotype was sampled from a man between 35 and 55 years old with HIV. Here the CDR3 reads CASSQDQGQGYEQYF. For the CDR3, the DNA is TGTGCCAGCAGCCAAGATCAGGGACAGGGATACGAGCAGTACTTC.